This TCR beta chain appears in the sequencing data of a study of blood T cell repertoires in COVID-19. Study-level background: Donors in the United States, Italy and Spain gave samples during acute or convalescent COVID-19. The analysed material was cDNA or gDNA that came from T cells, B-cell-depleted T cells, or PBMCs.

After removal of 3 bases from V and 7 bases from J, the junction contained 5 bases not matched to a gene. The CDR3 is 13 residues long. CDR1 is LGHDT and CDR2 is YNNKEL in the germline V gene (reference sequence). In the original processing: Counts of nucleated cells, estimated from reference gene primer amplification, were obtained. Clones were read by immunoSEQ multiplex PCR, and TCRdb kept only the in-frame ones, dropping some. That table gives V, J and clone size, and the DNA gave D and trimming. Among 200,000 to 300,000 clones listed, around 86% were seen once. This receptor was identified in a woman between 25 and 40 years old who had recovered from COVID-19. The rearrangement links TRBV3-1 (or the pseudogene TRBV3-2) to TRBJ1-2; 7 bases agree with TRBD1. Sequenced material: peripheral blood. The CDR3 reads CASSQPTGIGYTF. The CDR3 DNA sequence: TGTGCCAGCAGCCAGCCGACAGGGATTGGCTACACCTTC.